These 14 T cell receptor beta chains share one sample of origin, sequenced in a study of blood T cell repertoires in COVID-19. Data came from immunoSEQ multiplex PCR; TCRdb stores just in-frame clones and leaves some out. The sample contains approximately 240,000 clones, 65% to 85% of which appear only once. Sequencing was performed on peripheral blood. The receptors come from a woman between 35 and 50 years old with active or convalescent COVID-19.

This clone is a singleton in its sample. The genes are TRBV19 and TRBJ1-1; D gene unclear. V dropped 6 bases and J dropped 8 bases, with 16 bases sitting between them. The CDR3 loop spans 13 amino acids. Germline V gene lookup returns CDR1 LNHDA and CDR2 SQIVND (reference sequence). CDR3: CASSPPGAREAFF. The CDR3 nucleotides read TGTGCCAGTAGCCCTCCGGGAGCTCGAGAAGCTTTCTTT.

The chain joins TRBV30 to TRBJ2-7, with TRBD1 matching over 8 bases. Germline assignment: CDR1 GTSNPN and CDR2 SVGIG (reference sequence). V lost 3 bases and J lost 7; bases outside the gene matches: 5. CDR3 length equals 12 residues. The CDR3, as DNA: TGTGCCTGGAGAGGGACAGGTGGGGAGCAGTACTTC. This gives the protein CAWRGTGGEQYF.

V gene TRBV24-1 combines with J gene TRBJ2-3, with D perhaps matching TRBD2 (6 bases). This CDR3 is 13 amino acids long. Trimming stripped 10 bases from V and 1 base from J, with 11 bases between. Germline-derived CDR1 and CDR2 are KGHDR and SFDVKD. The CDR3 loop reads CATGTARTDTQYF. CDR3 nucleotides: TGTGCCACAGGGACTGCCCGCACAGATACGCAGTATTTT.

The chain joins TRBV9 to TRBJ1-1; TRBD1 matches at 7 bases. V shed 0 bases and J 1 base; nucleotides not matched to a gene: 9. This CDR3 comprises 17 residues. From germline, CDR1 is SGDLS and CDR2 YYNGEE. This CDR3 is CASSVGPRGLSNTEAFF. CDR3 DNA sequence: TGTGCCAGCAGCGTAGGCCCTAGGGGGCTGTCGAACACTGAAGCTTTCTTT.

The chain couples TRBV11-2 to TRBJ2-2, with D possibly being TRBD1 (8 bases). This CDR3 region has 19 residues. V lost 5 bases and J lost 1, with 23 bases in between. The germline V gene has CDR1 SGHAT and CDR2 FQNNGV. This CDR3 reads CASSPGGRGRLENTGELFF. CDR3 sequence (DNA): TGTGCCAGCAGCCCGGGGGGCAGGGGGCGTTTGGAGAACACCGGGGAGCTGTTTTTT.

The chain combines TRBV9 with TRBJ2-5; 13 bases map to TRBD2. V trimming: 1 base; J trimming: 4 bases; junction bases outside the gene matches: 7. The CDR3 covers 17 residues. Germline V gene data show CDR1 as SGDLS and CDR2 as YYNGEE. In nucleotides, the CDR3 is TGTGCCAGCAGCGTAACTAGCGGGGGGGCCGGCGGAGAGACCCAGTACTTC. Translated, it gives CASSVTSGGAGGETQYF. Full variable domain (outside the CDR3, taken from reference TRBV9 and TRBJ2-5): DSGVTQTPKHLITATGQRVTLRCSPRSGDLSVYWYQQSLDQGLQFLIQYYNGEERAKGNILERFSAQQFPDLHSELNLSSLELGDSALYFCASSVTSGGAGGETQYFGPGTRLLVL.

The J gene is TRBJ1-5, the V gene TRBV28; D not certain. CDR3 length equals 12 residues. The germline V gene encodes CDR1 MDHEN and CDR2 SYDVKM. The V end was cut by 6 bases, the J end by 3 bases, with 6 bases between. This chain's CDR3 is CASSPLNQPQHF. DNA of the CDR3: TGTGCCAGCAGCCCCCTCAATCAGCCCCAGCATTTT. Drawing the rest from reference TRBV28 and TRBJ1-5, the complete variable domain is DVKVTQSSRYLVKRTGEKVFLECVQDMDHENMFWYRQDPGLGLRLIYFSYDVKMKEKGDIPEGYSVSREKKERFSLILESASTNQTSMYLCASSPLNQPQHFGDGTRLSIL.

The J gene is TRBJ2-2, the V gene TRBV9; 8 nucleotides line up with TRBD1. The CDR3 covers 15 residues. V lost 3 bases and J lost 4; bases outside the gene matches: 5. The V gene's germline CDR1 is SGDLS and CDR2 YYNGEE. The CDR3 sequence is CASSDDRGGTGELFF. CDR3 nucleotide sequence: TGTGCCAGCAGCGACGACAGGGGTGGCACCGGGGAGCTGTTTTTT.

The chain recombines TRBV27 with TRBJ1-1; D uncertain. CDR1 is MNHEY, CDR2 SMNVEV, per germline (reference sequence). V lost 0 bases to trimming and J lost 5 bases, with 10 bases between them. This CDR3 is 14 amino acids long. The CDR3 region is CASSLSGGWTEAFF. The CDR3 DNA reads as TGTGCCAGCAGTTTATCTGGAGGGTGGACTGAAGCTTTCTTT.

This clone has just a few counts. The CDR3 here is CASSRDINNEKLFF. CDR3 bases: TGCGCCAGCAGTAGAGACATTAACAATGAAAAACTGTTTTTT. The J gene is TRBJ1-4, the V gene TRBV5-1; D is unresolved. This CDR3 is 14 amino acids long. CDR1 is SGHRS, CDR2 YFSETQ, per germline. The ends were cut back, 5 bases at V and 5 bases at J, with 13 bases in the middle.

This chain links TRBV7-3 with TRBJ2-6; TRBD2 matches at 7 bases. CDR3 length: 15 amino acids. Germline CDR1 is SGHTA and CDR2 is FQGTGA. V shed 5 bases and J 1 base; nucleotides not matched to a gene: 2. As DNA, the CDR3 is TGTGCCAGCAGCCGGGGGGATTCTGGGGCCAACGTCCTGACTTTC. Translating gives CASSRGDSGANVLTF.

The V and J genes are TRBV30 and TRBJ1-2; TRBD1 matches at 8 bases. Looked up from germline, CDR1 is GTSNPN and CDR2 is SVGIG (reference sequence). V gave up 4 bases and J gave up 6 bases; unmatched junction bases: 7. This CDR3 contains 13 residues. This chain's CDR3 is CAWTPRGRDGYTF. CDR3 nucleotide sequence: TGTGCCTGGACCCCCAGGGGGCGCGATGGCTACACCTTC.

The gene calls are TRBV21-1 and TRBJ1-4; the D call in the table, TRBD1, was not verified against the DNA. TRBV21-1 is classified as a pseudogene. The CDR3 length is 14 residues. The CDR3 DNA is TGTGCCAGCAAGGGACAGGGTCGCCCTGAAAAACTGTTTTTT. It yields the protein CASKGQGRPEKLFF.

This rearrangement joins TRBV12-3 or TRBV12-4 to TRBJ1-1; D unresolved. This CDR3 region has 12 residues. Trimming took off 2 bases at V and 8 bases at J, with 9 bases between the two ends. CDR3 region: CASSLSGWEAFF. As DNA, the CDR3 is TGTGCCAGCAGTTTATCGGGGTGGGAAGCTTTCTTT.